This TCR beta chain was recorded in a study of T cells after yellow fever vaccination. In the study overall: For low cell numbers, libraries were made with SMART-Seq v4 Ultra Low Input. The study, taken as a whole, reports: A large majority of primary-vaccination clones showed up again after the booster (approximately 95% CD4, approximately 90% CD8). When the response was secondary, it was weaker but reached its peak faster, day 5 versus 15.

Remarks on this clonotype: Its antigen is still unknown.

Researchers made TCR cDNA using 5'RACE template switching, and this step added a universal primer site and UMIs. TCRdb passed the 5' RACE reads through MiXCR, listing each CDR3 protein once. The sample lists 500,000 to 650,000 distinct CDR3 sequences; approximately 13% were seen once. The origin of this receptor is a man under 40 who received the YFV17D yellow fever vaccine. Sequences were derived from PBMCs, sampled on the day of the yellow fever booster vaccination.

CDR3 DNA sequence: TGTGCCACCAGTGACCCCTTGATAGAGACCCAGTACTTC. Protein: CATSDPLIETQYF. The chain links TRBV24-1 to TRBJ2-5; unclear D gene. V gave up 4 bases and J gave up 4 bases, with 9 bases separating them. Looked up from germline, CDR1 is KGHDR and CDR2 is SFDVKD. The CDR3 length is 13 residues.